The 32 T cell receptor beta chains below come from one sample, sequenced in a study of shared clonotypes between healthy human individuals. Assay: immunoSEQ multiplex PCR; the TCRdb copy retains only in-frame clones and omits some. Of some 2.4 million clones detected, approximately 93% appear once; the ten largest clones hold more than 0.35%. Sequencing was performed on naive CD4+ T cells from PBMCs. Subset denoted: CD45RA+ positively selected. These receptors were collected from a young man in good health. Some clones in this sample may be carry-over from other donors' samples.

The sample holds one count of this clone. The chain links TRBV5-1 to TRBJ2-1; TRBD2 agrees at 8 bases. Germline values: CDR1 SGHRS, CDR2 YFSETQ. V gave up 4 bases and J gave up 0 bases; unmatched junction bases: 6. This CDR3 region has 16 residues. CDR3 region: CASSQVAGSSYNEQFF. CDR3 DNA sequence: TGCGCCAGCAGCCAGGTAGCGGGGTCCTCCTACAATGAGCAGTTCTTC.

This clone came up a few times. CDR3: CASSQFVDSYYGYTF. The DNA for the CDR3 is TGCGCCAGCAGCCAGTTCGTGGACAGCTACTATGGCTACACCTTC. The V and J genes are TRBV4-3 and TRBJ1-2; D is possibly TRBD1 (6 bases). This CDR3 is 15 amino acids long. Germline CDR1 and CDR2: LGHNA and YSLEER. V lost 3 bases and J lost 3, with 14 bases in between.

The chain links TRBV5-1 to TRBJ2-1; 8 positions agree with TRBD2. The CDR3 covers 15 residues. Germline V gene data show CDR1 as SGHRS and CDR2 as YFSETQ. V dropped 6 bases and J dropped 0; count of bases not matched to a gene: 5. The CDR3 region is CASTTGGPSYNEQFF. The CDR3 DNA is TGCGCCAGCACGACGGGAGGGCCCTCCTACAATGAGCAGTTCTTC. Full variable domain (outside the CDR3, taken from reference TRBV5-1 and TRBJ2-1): KAGVTQTPRYLIKTRGQQVTLSCSPISGHRSVSWYQQTPGQGLQFLFEYFSETQRNKGNFPGRFSGRQFSNSRSEMNVSTLELGDSALYLCASTTGGPSYNEQFFGPGTRLTVL.

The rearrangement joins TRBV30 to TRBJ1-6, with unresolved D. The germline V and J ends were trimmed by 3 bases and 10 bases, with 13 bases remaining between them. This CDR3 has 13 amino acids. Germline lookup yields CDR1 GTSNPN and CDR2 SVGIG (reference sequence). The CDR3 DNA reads TGTGCCTGGAGCCCCCTAGGAAAATCACCCCTCCACTTT. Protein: CAWSPLGKSPLHF.

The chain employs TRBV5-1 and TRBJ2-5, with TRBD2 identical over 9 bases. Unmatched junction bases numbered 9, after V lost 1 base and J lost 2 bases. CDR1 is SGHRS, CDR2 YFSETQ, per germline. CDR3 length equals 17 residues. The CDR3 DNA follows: TGCGCCAGCAGCTTGCCCCCTAGCGGGAATATACAAGAGACCCAGTACTTC. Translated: CASSLPPSGNIQETQYF.

The chain's CDR3 is CASSLYRGIETQYF. In DNA form, the CDR3 reads TGTGCCAGCAGCTTATATCGGGGCATAGAGACCCAGTACTTC. The chain combines TRBV7-8 with TRBJ2-5; D is perhaps TRBD1 or TRBD2 (5 bases each). The CDR3 runs 14 residues. Germline V gene lookup returns CDR1 SGHVS and CDR2 FQNEAQ. With 2 bases removed from V and 4 bases from J, the gap between germline ends came to 11 bases.

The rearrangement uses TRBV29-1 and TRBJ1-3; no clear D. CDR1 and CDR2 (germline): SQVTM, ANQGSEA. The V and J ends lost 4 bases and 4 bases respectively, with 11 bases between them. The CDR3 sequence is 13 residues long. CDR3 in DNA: TGCAGCGTTGTCACCTTGCTGGGAAACACCATATATTTT. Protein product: CSVVTLLGNTIYF.

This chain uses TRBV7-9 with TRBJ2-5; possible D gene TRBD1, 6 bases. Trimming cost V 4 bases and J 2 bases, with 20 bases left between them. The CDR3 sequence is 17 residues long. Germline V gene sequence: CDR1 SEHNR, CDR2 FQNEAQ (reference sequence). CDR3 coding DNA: TGTGCCAGCAGCTACAGGGCCTCCCTTAGAGGGCAAGAGACCCAGTACTTC. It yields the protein CASSYRASLRGQETQYF.

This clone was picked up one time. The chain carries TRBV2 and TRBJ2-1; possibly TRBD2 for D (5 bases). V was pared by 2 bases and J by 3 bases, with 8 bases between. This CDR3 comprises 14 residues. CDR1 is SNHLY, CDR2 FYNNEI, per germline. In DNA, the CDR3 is TGTGCCAGCAGTGAACCCGAGGGCTACAATGAGCAGTTCTTC. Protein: CASSEPEGYNEQFF. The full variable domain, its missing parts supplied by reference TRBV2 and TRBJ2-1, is EPEVTQTPSHQVTQMGQEVILRCVPISNHLYFYWYRQILGQKVEFLVSFYNNEISEKSEIFDDQFSVERPDGSNFTLKIRSTKLEDSAMYFCASSEPEGYNEQFFGPGTRLTVL.

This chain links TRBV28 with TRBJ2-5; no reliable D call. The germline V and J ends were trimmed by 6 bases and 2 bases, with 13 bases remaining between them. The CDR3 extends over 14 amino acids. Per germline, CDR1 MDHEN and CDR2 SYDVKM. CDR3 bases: TGTGCCAGCAGGTCGGGCAGTGGACAAGAGACCCAGTACTTC. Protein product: CASRSGSGQETQYF.

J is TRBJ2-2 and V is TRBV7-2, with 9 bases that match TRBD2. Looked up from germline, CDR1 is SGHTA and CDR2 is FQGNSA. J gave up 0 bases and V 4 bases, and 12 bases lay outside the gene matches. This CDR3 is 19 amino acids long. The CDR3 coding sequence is TGTGCCAGCAGCTCGCTAGCGGGACTCATACGAGCGAACACCGGGGAGCTGTTTTTT. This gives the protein CASSSLAGLIRANTGELFF. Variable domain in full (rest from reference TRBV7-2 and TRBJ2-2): GAGVSQSPSNKVTEKGKDVELRCDPISGHTALYWYRQSLGQGLEFLIYFQGNSAPDKSGLPSDRFSAERTGGSVSTLTIQRTQQEDSAVYLCASSSLAGLIRANTGELFFGEGSRLTVL.

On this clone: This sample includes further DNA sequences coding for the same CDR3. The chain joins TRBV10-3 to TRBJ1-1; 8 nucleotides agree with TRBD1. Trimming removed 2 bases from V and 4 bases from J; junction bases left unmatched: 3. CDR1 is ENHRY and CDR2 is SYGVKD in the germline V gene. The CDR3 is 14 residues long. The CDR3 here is CAISEGQGGTEAFF. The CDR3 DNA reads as TGTGCCATCAGTGAGGGACAGGGTGGCACTGAAGCTTTCTTT.

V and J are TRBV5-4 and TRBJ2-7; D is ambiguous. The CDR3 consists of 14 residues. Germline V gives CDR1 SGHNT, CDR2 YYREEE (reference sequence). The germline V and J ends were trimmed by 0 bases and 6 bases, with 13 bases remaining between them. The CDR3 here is CASSLGPPPLEQYF. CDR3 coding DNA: TGTGCCAGCAGCTTGGGGCCGCCTCCCCTCGAGCAGTACTTC.

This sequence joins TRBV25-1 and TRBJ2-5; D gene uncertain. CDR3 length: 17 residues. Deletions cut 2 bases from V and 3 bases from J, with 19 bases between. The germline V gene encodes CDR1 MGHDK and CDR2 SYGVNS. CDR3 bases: TGTGCCAGCAGTGAAACGAGGCGCGGAAGGGATAAAGAGACCCAGTACTTC. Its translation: CASSETRRGRDKETQYF.

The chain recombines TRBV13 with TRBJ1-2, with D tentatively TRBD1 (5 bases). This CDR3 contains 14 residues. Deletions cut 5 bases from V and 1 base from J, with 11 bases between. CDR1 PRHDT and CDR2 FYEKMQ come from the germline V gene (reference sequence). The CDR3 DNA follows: TGTGCCAGCAGCGAGGGACGGGGTAACTATGGCTACACCTTC. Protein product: CASSEGRGNYGYTF. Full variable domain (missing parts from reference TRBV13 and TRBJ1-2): AAGVIQSPRHLIKEKRETATLKCYPIPRHDTVYWYQQGPGQDPQFLISFYEKMQSDKGSIPDRFSAQQFSDYHSELNMSSLELGDSALYFCASSEGRGNYGYTFGSGTRLTVV.

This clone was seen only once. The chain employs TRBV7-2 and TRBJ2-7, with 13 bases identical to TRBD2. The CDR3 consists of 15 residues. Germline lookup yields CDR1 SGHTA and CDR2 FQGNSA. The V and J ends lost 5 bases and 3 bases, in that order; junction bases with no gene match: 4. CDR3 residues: CASSTRLAGGYEQYF. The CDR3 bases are TGTGCCAGCAGCACGCGACTAGCGGGAGGCTACGAGCAGTACTTC.

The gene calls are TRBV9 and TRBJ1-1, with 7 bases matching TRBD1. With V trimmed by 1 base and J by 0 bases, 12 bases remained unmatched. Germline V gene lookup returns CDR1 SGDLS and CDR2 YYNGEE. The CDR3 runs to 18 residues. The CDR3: CASSVTPGHRGMNTEAFF. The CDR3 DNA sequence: TGTGCCAGCAGCGTAACCCCCGGGCACAGGGGAATGAACACTGAAGCTTTCTTT.

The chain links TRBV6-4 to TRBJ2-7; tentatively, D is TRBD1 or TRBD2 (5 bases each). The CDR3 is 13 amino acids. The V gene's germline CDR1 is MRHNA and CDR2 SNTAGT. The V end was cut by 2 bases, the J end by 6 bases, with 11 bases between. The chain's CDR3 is CASSDVWGREQYF. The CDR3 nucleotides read TGTGCCAGCAGTGACGTCTGGGGACGCGAGCAGTACTTC.

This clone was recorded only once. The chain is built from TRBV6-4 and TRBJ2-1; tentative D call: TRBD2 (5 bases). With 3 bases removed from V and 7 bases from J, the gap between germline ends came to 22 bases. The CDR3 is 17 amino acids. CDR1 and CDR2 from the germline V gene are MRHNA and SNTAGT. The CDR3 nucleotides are TGTGCCAGCAGTGAACGGGGAGAAGGCACCTGGAGTAATGAGCAGTTCTTC. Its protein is CASSERGEGTWSNEQFF.

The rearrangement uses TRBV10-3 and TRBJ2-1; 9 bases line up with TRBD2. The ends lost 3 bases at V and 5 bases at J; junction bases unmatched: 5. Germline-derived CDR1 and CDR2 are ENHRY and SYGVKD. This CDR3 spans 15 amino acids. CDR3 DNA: TGTGCCATCAGTGAAAGACTAGCGGCAAACAATGAGCAGTTCTTC. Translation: CAISERLAANNEQFF.

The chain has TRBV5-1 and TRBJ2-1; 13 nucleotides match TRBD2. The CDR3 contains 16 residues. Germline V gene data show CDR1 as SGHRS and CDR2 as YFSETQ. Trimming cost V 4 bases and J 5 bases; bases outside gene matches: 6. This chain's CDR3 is CASSPRTSGSNNEQFF. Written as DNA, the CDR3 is TGCGCCAGCAGCCCGCGGACTAGCGGGAGCAACAATGAGCAGTTCTTC.

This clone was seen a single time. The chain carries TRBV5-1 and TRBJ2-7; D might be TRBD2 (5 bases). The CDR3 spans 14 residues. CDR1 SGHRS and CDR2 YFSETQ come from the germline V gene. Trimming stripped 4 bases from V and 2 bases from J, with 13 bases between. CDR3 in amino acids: CASSPPRGTYEQYF. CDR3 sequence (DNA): TGCGCCAGCAGCCCCCCCCGGGGAACCTACGAGCAGTACTTC.

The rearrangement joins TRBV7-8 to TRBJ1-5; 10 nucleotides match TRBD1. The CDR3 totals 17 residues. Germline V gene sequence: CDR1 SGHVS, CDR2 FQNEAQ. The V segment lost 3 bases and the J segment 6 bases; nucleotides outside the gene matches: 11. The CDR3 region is CASSFSTGTGEGQPQHF. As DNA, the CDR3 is TGTGCCAGCAGCTTTAGCACCGGGACAGGGGAGGGTCAGCCCCAGCATTTT.

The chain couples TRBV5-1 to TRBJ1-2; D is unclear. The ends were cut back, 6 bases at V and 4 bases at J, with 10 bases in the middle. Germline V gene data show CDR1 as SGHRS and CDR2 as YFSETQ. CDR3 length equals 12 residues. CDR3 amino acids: CASNDTPYGYTF. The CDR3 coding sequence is TGCGCCAGCAATGACACCCCCTATGGCTACACCTTC.

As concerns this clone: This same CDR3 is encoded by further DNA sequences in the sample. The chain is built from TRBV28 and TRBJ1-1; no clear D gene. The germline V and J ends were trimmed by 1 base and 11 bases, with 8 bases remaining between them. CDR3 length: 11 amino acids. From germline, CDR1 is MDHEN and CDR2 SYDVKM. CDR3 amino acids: CASSLSARAFF. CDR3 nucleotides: TGTGCCAGCAGTTTATCGGCCAGGGCTTTCTTT.

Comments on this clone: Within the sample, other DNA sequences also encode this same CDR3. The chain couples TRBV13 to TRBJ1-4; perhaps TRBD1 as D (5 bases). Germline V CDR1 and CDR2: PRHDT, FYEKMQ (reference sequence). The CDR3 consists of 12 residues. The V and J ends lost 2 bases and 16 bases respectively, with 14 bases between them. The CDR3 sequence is CASSLTGGSQFF. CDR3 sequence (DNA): TGTGCCAGCAGCTTAACGGGGGGAAGCCAGTTTTTT.

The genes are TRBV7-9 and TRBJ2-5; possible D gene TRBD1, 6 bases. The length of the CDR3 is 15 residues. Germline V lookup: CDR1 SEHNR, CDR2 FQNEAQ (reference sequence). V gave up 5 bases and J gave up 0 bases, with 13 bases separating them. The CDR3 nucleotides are TGTGCCAGCAGCGGCTTCCGGGACAACCAAGAGACCCAGTACTTC. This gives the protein CASSGFRDNQETQYF.

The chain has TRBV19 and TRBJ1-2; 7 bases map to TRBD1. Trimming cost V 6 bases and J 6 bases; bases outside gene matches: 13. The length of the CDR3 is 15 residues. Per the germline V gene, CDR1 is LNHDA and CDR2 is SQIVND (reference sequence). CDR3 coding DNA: TGTGCCAGTAGCCTAACACGACAGGGAGGCGATGGCTACACCTTC. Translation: CASSLTRQGGDGYTF.

The DNA of the CDR3 is TGTGCCAGCAGCTTAGCCCCTAGCGGGAGGGCGGGTGAGCAGTTCTTC. Residues: CASSLAPSGRAGEQFF. The genes are TRBV7-2 and TRBJ2-1, with 12 bases aligning to TRBD2. Germline V lookup: CDR1 SGHTA, CDR2 FQGNSA. The CDR3 loop spans 16 amino acids. V shed 0 bases, J shed 9 bases, and the junction held 6 bases outside the gene matches.

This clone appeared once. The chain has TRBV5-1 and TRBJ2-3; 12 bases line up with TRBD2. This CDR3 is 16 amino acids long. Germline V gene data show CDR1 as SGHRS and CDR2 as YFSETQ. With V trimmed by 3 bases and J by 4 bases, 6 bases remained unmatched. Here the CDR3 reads CASSSLAGGLADTQYF. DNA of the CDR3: TGCGCCAGCAGCTCCCTAGCGGGAGGGTTGGCAGATACGCAGTATTTT.

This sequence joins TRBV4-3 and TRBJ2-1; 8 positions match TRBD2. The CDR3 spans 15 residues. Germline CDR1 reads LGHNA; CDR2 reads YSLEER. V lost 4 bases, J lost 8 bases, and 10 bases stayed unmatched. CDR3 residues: CASSPLAAGAHEQFF. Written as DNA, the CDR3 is TGCGCCAGCAGCCCACTAGCGGCGGGGGCCCATGAGCAGTTCTTC.

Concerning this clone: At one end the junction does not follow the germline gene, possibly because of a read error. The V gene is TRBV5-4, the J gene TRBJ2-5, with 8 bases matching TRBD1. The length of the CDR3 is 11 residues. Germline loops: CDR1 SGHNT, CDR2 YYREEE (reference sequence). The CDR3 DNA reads TGTGCCAGCAGCTTTCCGGGACAGGAGAACTTC. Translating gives CASSFPGQENF.